This entry features one T cell receptor (beta chain) sequence. These data come from a study of blood T cell repertoires in COVID-19. Across the study: Sample material is recorded as cDNA or gDNA derived from T cells, B-cell-depleted T cells, or PBMCs.

Libraries were prepared by immunoSEQ multiplex PCR; TCRdb keeps only in-frame clonotypes and omits some of them. Here the sample spans roughly 320,000 clones, around nine tenths being singletons. The J segment lost 6 bases and the V segment lost 3 bases, leaving 2 bases of the junction unmatched. The CDR3 length is 13 residues. Looked up from germline, CDR1 is MGHRA and CDR2 is YSYEKL. Sequenced input: peripheral blood. The clonotype comes from a man in his 70s with acute or convalescent COVID-19. The J gene is TRBJ1-1, the V gene TRBV4-1, with 9 bases that match TRBD1. The CDR3 sequence: CASSQRTGAEAFF. CDR3 coding DNA: TGCGCCAGCAGCCAGAGGACAGGGGCTGAAGCTTTCTTT.